This T cell receptor beta chain was sequenced during a study of CD8+ T cells in alopecia areata. Study details: Female C3H/HeJ mice aged 7-10 weeks received skin from spontaneously alopecic C3H/HeJ graft donors aged roughly 6-13 months.

This clone was seen a handful of times. The gene symbols are mouse symbols. With the read ending 4 residues before the CDR3 end, the germline J gene is used to fill in that end. Additional DNA sequences in this sample encode the identical CDR3. Sequencing templates came from extracted RNA that was reverse transcribed into cDNA. The repertoire was sequenced with immunoSEQ multiplex PCR; TCRdb's copy has only in-frame clones and lacks some. The table lists 270,000 or so clones, with no singletons. Markers including CD4, CD8alpha, NKG2D and NKG2ACE guided sorting of pooled cutaneous lymph node cells. V gave up 6 bases and J gave up 3 bases; unmatched junction bases: 3. The CDR3 consists of 14 residues. The V gene's germline CDR1 is FNHDT and CDR2 SITEND (reference sequence).

The sample consisted of CD4+ T cells sorted from a lymph node. The chain has TRBV19 and TRBJ2-1; 10 bases are a match to TRBD1. The TCR comes from a C3H/HeJ mouse with alopecia areata. The strain's MHC type: H2-k. The chain's CDR3 is CASNRDRGYAEQFF. Incomplete CDR3 DNA: TGTGCCAGCAACCGGGACAGGGGCTATGCT. Combining the CDR3 with reference TRBV19 and TRBJ2-1 gives the whole variable domain GGIITQTPKFLIGQEGQKLTLKCQQNFNHDTMYWYRQDSGKGLRLIYYSITENDLQKGDLSEGYDASREKKSSFSLTVTSAQKNEMAVFLCASNRDRGYAEQFFGPGTRLTVL.